This TCR beta chain was found in a study of blood T cells in healthy people across ages. General observations from the study: Significant beta diversity loss was already apparent by age approximately 38, declining roughly linearly.

It was with a sample-barcoded 5' primer and a J-beta primer mix that a second PCR of about 6 to 12 cycles was run. From the 5' RACE reads, TCRdb called clonotypes with MiXCR, one entry per CDR3 protein. In the table there are fewer than 800,000 distinct CDR3 sequences, about 34% of which are singletons. Germline V gene sequence: CDR1 MNHEY, CDR2 SMNVEV (reference sequence). Trimming removed 6 bases from V and 10 bases from J, with 18 bases in between. CDR3 length equals 13 residues. On this clonotype: The target antigen is unknown. A much more abundant neighbour one base away suggests this may be a read error.

The chain combines TRBV27 with TRBJ1-2; TRBD1 might be the D (6 bases). Material: blood. The clonotype comes from an elderly woman in good health. In DNA form, the CDR3 reads TGTGCCAGCAGACCTGTCCCCAACAGGGACTACACCTTC. Its protein product is CASRPVPNRDYTF.